This T cell receptor beta chain was captured by sequencing in a study of T cells in Graves' hyperthyroidism and ophthalmopathy. Clinical symptoms, serum thyroxine, TRAb, thyroid ultrasound and orbital computed tomography established diagnosis. TCR beta CDR3 regions were amplified from RNA. HTBI primers were the set used in a first-round RT-PCR of the TCR CDR3. TCRdb recomputed calls from the multiplex PCR reads with MiXCR, one row per CDR3 protein. The data show about 400,000 distinct CDR3 sequences, roughly an eighth seen once. V dropped 6 bases and J dropped 3; count of bases not matched to a gene: 4. This CDR3 contains 12 residues. Germline loops: CDR1 DFQATT, CDR2 SNEGSKA (reference sequence).

The sample taken for sequencing was blood. The gene calls are TRBV20-1 and TRBJ2-7; 8 bases fit TRBD2. This clonotype originated in a man over 45 with Graves' ophthalmopathy. CDR3 sequence (DNA): TGCAGTGCCCGAGCGGGAGTCTACGAGCAGTACTTC. Amino acids: CSARAGVYEQYF.